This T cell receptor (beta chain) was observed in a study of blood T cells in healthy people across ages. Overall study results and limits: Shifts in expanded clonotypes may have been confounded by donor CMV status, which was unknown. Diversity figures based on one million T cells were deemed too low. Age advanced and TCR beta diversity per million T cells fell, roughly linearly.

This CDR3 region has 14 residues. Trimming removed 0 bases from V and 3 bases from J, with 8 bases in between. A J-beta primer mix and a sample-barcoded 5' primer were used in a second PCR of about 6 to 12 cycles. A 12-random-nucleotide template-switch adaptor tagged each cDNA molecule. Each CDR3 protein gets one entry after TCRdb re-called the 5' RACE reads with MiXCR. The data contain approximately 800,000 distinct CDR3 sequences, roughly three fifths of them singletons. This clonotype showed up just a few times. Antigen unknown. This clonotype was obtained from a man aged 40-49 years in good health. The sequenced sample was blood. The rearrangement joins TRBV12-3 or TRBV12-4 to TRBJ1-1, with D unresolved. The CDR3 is CASSLAAGDTEAFF. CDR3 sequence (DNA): TGTGCCAGCAGTTTAGCCGCTGGGGACACTGAAGCTTTCTTT.